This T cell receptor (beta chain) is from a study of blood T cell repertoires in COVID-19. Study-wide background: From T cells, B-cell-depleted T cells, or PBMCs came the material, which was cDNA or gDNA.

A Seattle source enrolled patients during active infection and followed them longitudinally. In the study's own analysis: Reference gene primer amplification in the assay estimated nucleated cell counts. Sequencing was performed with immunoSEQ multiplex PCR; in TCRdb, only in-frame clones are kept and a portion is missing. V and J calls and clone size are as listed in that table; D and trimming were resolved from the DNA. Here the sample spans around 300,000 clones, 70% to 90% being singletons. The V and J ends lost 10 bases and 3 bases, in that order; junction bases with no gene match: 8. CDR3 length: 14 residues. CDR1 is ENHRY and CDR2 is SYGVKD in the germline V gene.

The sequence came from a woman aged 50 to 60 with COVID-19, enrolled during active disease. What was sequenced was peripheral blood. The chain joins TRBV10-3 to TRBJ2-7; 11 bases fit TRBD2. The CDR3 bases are TGTGCCACTCAATTAGCGGGAGGGGACTACGAGCAGTACTTC. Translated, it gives CATQLAGGDYEQYF.